These 5 T cell receptor beta chains originate from one sample sequenced in a study of metastatic and nonmetastatic thyroid tumors. There were no patients who had received any treatment before thyroid surgery. TCRdb re-clonotyped the PCR reads via MiXCR. The profile shows about 93,000 clones, approximately 11% of them singletons. Sample: blood. The receptors were gathered from a female donor with papillary thyroid cancer or a benign thyroid nodule (not recorded which). Some clones in this sample may be carry-over from other donors' samples.

In its sample, this clone was seen many times. V gene TRBV28 combines with J gene TRBJ1-5; D perhaps matches TRBD1 (6 bases). This CDR3 comprises 14 residues. V shed 4 bases and J shed 6 bases, with 13 bases lying between them. In germline, CDR1 is MDHEN, CDR2 SYDVKM. CDR3 sequence: CASSWGGRGQPQHF. DNA of the CDR3: TGTGCCAGCAGTTGGGGGGGCAGGGGTCAGCCCCAGCATTTT.

V and J are TRBV27 and TRBJ1-5; 11 bases match TRBD1. Germline loops: CDR1 MNHEY, CDR2 SMNVEV (reference sequence). V trimming: 9 bases; J trimming: 10 bases; junction bases outside the gene matches: 11. The CDR3 is 14 residues long. DNA for the CDR3: TGTGCCAGAAGGGACAGGGGGTTTTTTGGACCCCAGCATTTT. It translates to CARRDRGFFGPQHF.

This clone occurred many times. The chain uses TRBV20-1 and TRBJ2-1; 10 bases map to TRBD2. J gave up 7 bases and V 3 bases, and 9 bases lay outside the gene matches. The CDR3 is 15 residues long. Germline loops: CDR1 DFQATT, CDR2 SNEGSKA (reference sequence). CDR3 sequence: CSASGIAGGMNEQFF. CDR3 nucleotide sequence: TGCAGTGCTAGCGGCATAGCGGGAGGAATGAATGAGCAGTTCTTC.

In this sample, this clone turned up many times. This sequence joins TRBV7-4 and TRBJ2-1; no firm D call. Trimming cost V 3 bases and J 0 bases, with 9 bases left between them. This CDR3 has 15 residues. The germline V gene encodes CDR1 SGHVT and CDR2 SQSDAQ. The CDR3 nucleotides read TGTGCCAGCAGCTTTAAATTTAGCTCCTACAATGAGCAGTTCTTC. It translates to CASSFKFSSYNEQFF.

This clone showed up just a few times. The chain uses TRBV19 and TRBJ2-7; D might be TRBD1 (6 bases). CDR1 and CDR2 (germline): LNHDA, SQIVND (reference sequence). V lost 4 bases to trimming and J lost 2 bases, with 12 bases between them. CDR3 length equals 14 residues. CDR3 in DNA: TGTGCCAGTAGTACCTGGACAGAGGCCTACGAGCAGTACTTC. Encoded protein: CASSTWTEAYEQYF.